One and the same sample provided the 19 T cell receptor beta chains below, sequenced in a study of T cell changes during pregnancy in multiple sclerosis. Profiled with immunoSEQ multiplex PCR; TCRdb holds only in-frame clones, not every one. The sample includes tens of thousands of clones, about 94% seen only once; the top ten take around 3.9%. The source was CD8+ T cells from peripheral blood mononuclear cells, collected after pregnancy. The source is a female donor with multiple sclerosis, enrolled in a pregnancy study.

The genes are TRBV19 and TRBJ2-1, with 8 bases that match TRBD1. The CDR3 length is 13 residues. Trimming at V came to 4 bases and at J to 10 bases, leaving 6 bases not matched to a gene. The germline V gene has CDR1 LNHDA and CDR2 SQIVND (reference sequence). This CDR3 is CASSSPGQVEQFF. CDR3 nucleotide sequence: TGTGCCAGTAGTAGCCCGGGACAGGTAGAGCAGTTCTTC.

Written as DNA, the CDR3 is TGTGCCAGCAGCTCAACCCACCCCGGGACAGGACAAGAGACCCAGTACTTC. Encoded protein: CASSSTHPGTGQETQYF. The gene calls are TRBV7-6 and TRBJ2-5, with 8 bases that match TRBD1. The CDR3 loop spans 17 amino acids. With 4 bases clipped from V and 2 bases from J, the junction kept 12 bases outside the gene matches. Germline CDR1 and CDR2: SGHVS and FNYEAQ.

CDR3 nucleotide sequence: TGTGCCAGCAGTCATGGCCCCAGGACAGGGGGGATGGAGACCCAGTACTTC. Translation: CASSHGPRTGGMETQYF. This chain connects TRBV25-1 to TRBJ2-5; 10 bases align to TRBD1. V was pared by 5 bases and J by 5 bases, with 14 bases of the junction left unmatched. Germline values: CDR1 MGHDK, CDR2 SYGVNS. The CDR3 has 17 residues.

The rearrangement uses TRBV7-9 and TRBJ2-1, with D possibly TRBD2 on 5 matching bases. Germline loops: CDR1 SEHNR, CDR2 FQNEAQ (reference sequence). This CDR3 is 16 amino acids long. Trimming shortened V by 5 bases and J by 4 bases, and 18 bases separated the two germline ends. CDR3 nucleotides: TGTGCCAGCAGCCATCCTCGAGAGGGAGATTACAATGAGCAGTTCTTC. Its translation is CASSHPREGDYNEQFF.

This chain uses TRBV18 with TRBJ2-1; D is unclear. The CDR3 consists of 15 residues. Germline V gene data show CDR1 as KGHSH and CDR2 as LQKENI. V was trimmed by 0 bases and J by 6 bases, leaving 12 bases between them. CDR3 in amino acids: CASSPPRPTFNEQFF. The CDR3, as DNA: TGTGCCAGCTCACCACCCAGGCCTACTTTCAATGAGCAGTTCTTC. Full variable domain (missing parts from reference TRBV18 and TRBJ2-1): NAGVMQNPRHLVRRRGQEARLRCSPMKGHSHVYWYRQLPEEGLKFMVYLQKENIIDESGMPKERFSAEFPKEGPSILRIQQVVRGDSAAYFCASSPPRPTFNEQFFGPGTRLTVL.

The chain recombines TRBV7-9 with TRBJ1-4; D call uncertain. In germline, CDR1 is SEHNR, CDR2 FQNEAQ (reference sequence). The CDR3 consists of 16 residues. With 2 bases removed from V and 5 bases from J, the gap between germline ends came to 15 bases. The CDR3 spells CASSLNSNSRNEKLFF. The CDR3 bases are TGTGCCAGCAGCTTAAATAGTAACAGCAGAAATGAAAAACTGTTTTTT.

This chain connects TRBV6-4 to TRBJ2-3; 10 bases map to TRBD2. The J segment lost 0 bases and the V segment lost 4 bases, leaving 1 base of the junction unmatched. This CDR3 has 15 amino acids. Germline V gene lookup returns CDR1 MRHNA and CDR2 SNTAGT. CDR3 sequence (DNA): TGTGCCAGCAGTGCTAGCGGGGGAAGCACAGATACGCAGTATTTT. Its translation: CASSASGGSTDTQYF.

This clone was detected once. This rearrangement joins TRBV27 to TRBJ2-7, with 11 positions matching TRBD2. CDR3 size: 15 residues. The junction had 4 bases not matched to a gene; V was cut back by 5 bases and J by 1 base. Germline V gives CDR1 MNHEY, CDR2 SMNVEV (reference sequence). The CDR3 DNA reads as TGTGCCAGCAGTGAACGACTAGCGGGGTCCTACGAGCAGTACTTC. Protein: CASSERLAGSYEQYF.

The chain is built from TRBV5-1 and TRBJ1-2, with 7 bases identical to TRBD1. Germline CDR1 and CDR2: SGHRS and YFSETQ. V lost 4 bases and J lost 2; bases outside the gene matches: 8. The CDR3 runs 15 residues. CDR3 bases: TGCGCCAGCAGCGAACCGGGACAGCCAAACTATGGCTACACCTTC. It codes for CASSEPGQPNYGYTF.

Of note for this clone: Other DNA sequences within the sample encode an identical CDR3. The V call is TRBV9, the J call TRBJ2-3; possibly TRBD2 for D (6 bases). Trimming took 4 bases from V and 2 from J, leaving 14 bases between them. The CDR3 is made up of 15 amino acids. Germline assignment: CDR1 SGDLS and CDR2 YYNGEE. The CDR3, as DNA: TGTGCCAGCAGCCCTTCGGGCGGGGTCACAGATACGCAGTATTTT. This translates into CASSPSGGVTDTQYF. The full variable domain, its missing parts supplied by reference TRBV9 and TRBJ2-3, is DSGVTQTPKHLITATGQRVTLRCSPRSGDLSVYWYQQSLDQGLQFLIQYYNGEERAKGNILERFSAQQFPDLHSELNLSSLELGDSALYFCASSPSGGVTDTQYFGPGTRLTVL.

The chain has TRBV7-2 and TRBJ2-7, with a weak D call TRBD1 (5 bases). The V gene's germline CDR1 is SGHTA and CDR2 FQGNSA. The V gene lost 2 bases and the J gene lost 1 base, with 9 bases spanning the gap. CDR3 length: 14 amino acids. CDR3 in amino acids: CASSLRQLSYEQYF. In DNA, the CDR3 is TGTGCCAGCAGCTTAAGACAGCTGTCCTACGAGCAGTACTTC.

The chain uses TRBV9 and TRBJ1-1; no clear D. The germline V gene encodes CDR1 SGDLS and CDR2 YYNGEE. This CDR3 has 16 residues. V lost 0 bases and J 3 bases, leaving 15 bases between the germline ends. In DNA, the CDR3 is TGTGCCAGCAGCGTAGACGGCTCTTTGACATACACTGAAGCTTTCTTT. This encodes CASSVDGSLTYTEAFF.

The chain has TRBV7-9 and TRBJ2-1; TRBD1 matches 7 bases. There are 16 residues in the CDR3. CDR1 and CDR2 from the germline V gene are SEHNR and FQNEAQ (reference sequence). With 5 bases clipped from V and 4 bases from J, the junction kept 11 bases outside the gene matches. CDR3 nucleotides: TGTGCCAGCAGCGGCCCGGGACAGCCTCCGTACAATGAGCAGTTCTTC. Its translation is CASSGPGQPPYNEQFF.

The chain couples TRBV14 to TRBJ2-5; a weak D match, TRBD1 (6 bases). The CDR3 is made up of 16 amino acids. CDR1 is SGHDN, CDR2 FVKESK, per germline. Trimming took off 4 bases at V and 4 bases at J, with 19 bases between the two ends. CDR3: CASSPPSRSGVETQYF. DNA for the CDR3: TGTGCCAGCAGCCCACCCTCCCGGTCAGGGGTAGAGACCCAGTACTTC.

This chain links TRBV5-1 with TRBJ2-7; 8 bases align to TRBD1. V dropped 0 bases and J dropped 5; count of bases not matched to a gene: 7. Looked up from germline, CDR1 is SGHRS and CDR2 is YFSETQ. The CDR3 length is 15 residues. The CDR3 region is CASSLVRGQNDEQYF. CDR3 bases: TGCGCCAGCAGCTTGGTCAGGGGGCAAAACGACGAGCAGTACTTC.

The rearrangement uses TRBV5-8 and TRBJ1-1; D is possibly TRBD1 (5 bases). Germline lookup yields CDR1 SGHTS and CDR2 YDEGEE. V lost 1 base and J lost 1, with 11 bases in between. CDR3 length: 15 residues. CDR3 in DNA: TGTGCCAGCAGCTTGAGGGGCAGATCGAACACTGAAGCTTTCTTT. It specifies CASSLRGRSNTEAFF.

The CDR3 sequence is CASSFIKGGSDYGYTF. The DNA of the CDR3 is TGTGCCAGCAGTTTCATTAAGGGGGGGTCGGACTATGGCTACACCTTC. The V call is TRBV6-6, the J call TRBJ1-2; perhaps TRBD1 as D (6 bases). With 4 bases removed from V and 3 bases from J, the gap between germline ends came to 18 bases. The CDR3 has 16 amino acids. Germline V gene sequence: CDR1 MNHNY, CDR2 SVGAGI (reference sequence).

This sequence joins TRBV27 and TRBJ2-1; weak D call: TRBD2 (5 bases). CDR1 is MNHEY and CDR2 is SMNVEV in the germline V gene (reference sequence). V lost 10 bases and J 4 bases, leaving 20 bases between the germline ends. The CDR3 covers 15 residues. Written as DNA, the CDR3 is TGTGCCACCTACACCTCAAGCGGTAAATACAATGAGCAGTTCTTC. Its protein is CATYTSSGKYNEQFF.

The chain employs TRBV7-9 and TRBJ1-4; D remains ambiguous. V lost 5 bases to trimming and J lost 0 bases, with 10 bases between them. The CDR3 length is 15 residues. The germline V gene has CDR1 SEHNR and CDR2 FQNEAQ (reference sequence). CDR3 bases: TGTGCCAGCAGCCGACCGGAGGCAACTAATGAAAAACTGTTTTTT. Translation: CASSRPEATNEKLFF. Variable domain in full (rest from reference TRBV7-9 and TRBJ1-4): DTGVSQNPRHKITKRGQNVTFRCDPISEHNRLYWYRQTLGQGPEFLTYFQNEAQLEKSRLLSDRFSAERPKGSFSTLEIQRTEQGDSAMYLCASSRPEATNEKLFFGSGTQLSVL.